This T cell receptor beta chain was captured in a study of T cell responses to AZD1222 COVID-19 vaccine. Study-wide context: Second doses were pooled across both intervals (about 4 or about 12 weeks).

Using immunoSEQ multiplex PCR, the repertoire was profiled, and TCRdb retains in-frame clones only, with some absent. The data contain under 200,000 clones, 93% of them seen just once; the ten biggest clones take up about 4.2%. The source material was peripheral blood, sampled on day 0 of AZD1222 vaccination. This TCR derives from an adult in good health.

For the CDR3, the DNA is TGTGCCAGCAGCCTCTTGACGGGACTAGCGCAAAACACCGGGGAGCTGTTTTTT. Its translation is CASSLLTGLAQNTGELFF. The J gene is TRBJ2-2, the V gene TRBV7-8; 10 positions agree with TRBD2. J was trimmed by 2 bases and V by 5 bases; bases with no gene match: 11. The CDR3 contains 18 residues. Germline V gene data show CDR1 as SGHVS and CDR2 as FQNEAQ.